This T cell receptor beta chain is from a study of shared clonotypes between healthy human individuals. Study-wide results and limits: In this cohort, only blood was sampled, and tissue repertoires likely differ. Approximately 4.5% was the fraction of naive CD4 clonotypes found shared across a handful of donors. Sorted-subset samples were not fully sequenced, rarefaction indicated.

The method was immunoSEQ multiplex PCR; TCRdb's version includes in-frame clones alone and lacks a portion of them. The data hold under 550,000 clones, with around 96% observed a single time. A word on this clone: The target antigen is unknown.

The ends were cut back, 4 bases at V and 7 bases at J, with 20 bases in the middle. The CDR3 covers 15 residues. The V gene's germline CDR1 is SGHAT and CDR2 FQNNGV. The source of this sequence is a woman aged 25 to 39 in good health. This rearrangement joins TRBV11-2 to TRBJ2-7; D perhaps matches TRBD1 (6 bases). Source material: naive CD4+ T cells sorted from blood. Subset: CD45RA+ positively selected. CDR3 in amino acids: CASSWARRQAMEQYF. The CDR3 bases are TGTGCCAGCAGCTGGGCGAGGCGACAGGCCATGGAGCAGTACTTC.